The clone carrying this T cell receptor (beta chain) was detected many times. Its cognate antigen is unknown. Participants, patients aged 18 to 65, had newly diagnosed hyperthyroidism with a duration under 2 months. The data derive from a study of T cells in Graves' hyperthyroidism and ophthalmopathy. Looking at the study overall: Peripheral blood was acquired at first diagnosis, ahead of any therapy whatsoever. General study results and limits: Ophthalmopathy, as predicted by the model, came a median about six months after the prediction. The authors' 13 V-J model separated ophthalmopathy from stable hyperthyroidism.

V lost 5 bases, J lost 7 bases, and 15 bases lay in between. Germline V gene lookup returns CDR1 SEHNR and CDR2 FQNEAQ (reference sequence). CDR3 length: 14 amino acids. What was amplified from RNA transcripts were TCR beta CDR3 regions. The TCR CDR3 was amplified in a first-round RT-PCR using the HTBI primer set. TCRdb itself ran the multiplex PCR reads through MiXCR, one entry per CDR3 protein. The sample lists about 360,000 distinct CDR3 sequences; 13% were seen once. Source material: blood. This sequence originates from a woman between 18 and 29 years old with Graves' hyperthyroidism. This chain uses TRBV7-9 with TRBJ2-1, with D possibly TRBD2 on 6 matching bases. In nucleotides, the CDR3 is TGTGCCAGCAGCACCCGCGGGGTCTGGAATGAGCAGTTCTTC. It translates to CASSTRGVWNEQFF.